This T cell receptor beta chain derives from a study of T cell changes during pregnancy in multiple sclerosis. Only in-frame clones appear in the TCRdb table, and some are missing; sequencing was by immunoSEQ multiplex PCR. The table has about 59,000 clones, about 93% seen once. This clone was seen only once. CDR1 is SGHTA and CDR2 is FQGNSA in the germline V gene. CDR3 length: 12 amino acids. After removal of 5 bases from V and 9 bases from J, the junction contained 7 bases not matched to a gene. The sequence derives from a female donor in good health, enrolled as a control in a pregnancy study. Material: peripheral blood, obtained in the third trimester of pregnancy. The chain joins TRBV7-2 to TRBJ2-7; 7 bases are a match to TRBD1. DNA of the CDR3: TGTGCCAGCAGCGAGGCTAGGGGGCCGCAGTACTTC. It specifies CASSEARGPQYF.